The present T cell receptor (beta chain) was sequenced within a study of blood T cells in healthy people across ages. A J-beta primer mix and a sample-barcoded 5' primer were used in a second PCR of about 7 to 12 cycles. TCRdb processed the 5' RACE reads anew with MiXCR; each CDR3 protein has one entry. This table holds just over 800,000 distinct CDR3 sequences, around 68% found once. This clonotype was found a few times. This CDR3 is built from 12 residues. Per the germline V gene, CDR1 is DFQATT and CDR2 is SNEGSKA (reference sequence). V was pared by 5 bases and J by 3 bases, with 1 base of the junction left unmatched.

The chain is built from TRBV20-1 and TRBJ2-7; 10 bases fit TRBD2. This clonotype was obtained from a man younger than 45 in good health. Sample: blood. CDR3 sequence: CSARLAGYEQYF. CDR3 nucleotides: TGCAGTGCTCGACTAGCGGGCTACGAGCAGTACTTC.